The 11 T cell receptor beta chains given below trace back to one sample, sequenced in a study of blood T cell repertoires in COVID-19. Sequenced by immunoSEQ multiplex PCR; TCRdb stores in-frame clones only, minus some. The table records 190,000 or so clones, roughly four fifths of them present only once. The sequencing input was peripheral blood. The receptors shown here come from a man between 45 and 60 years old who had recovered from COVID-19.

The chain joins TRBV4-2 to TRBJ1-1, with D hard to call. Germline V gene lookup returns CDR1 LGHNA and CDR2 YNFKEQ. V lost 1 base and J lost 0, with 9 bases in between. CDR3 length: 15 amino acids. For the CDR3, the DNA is TGTGCCAGCAGCCAAGCTGAGGGTATGAACACTGAAGCTTTCTTT. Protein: CASSQAEGMNTEAFF.

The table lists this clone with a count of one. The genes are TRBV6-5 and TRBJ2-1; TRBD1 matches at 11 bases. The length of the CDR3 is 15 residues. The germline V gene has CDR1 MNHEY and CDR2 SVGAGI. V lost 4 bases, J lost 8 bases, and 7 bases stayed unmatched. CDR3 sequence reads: CASSSGTGGFHEQFF. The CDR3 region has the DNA TGTGCCAGCAGTTCCGGGACAGGGGGTTTTCATGAGCAGTTCTTC.

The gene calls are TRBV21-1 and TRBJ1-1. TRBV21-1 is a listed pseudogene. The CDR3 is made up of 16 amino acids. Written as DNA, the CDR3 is TGTGCCAGCAGCAATTTTAGGGAGGGAAAGTACACTGAAGCTTTCTTT. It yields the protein CASSNFREGKYTEAFF.

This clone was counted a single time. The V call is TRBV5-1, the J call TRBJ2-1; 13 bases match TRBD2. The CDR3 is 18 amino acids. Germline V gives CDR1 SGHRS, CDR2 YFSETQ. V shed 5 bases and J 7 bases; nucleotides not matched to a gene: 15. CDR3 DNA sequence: TGCGCCAGCAGTCGACAGGGAACTAGCGGGAGGGCCGGTAATGAGCAGTTCTTC. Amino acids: CASSRQGTSGRAGNEQFF.

The CDR3 reads CASSTRAGSTYNEQFF. CDR3 nucleotides: TGTGCCAGCAGTACCCGAGCGGGAAGTACCTACAATGAGCAGTTCTTC. The chain uses TRBV6-2 or TRBV6-3 and TRBJ2-1; 7 positions match TRBD2. This CDR3 contains 16 residues. The germline CDR1 and CDR2 sequences are MNHEY and SVGEGT. V lost 5 bases and J lost 2; bases outside the gene matches: 9.

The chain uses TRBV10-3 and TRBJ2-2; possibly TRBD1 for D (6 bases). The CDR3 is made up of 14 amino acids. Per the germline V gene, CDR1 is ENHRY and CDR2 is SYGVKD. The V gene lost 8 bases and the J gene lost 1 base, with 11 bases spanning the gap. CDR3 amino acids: CAIGGQENTGELFF. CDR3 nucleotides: TGTGCCATCGGGGGACAAGAGAACACCGGGGAGCTGTTTTTT.

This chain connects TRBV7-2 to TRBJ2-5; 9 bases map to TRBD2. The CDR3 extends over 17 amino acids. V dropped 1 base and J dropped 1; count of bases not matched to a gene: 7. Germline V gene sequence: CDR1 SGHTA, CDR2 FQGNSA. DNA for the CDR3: TGTGCCAGCAGCTTAGGTGGTCTAGCGGGATTCCAAGAGACCCAGTACTTC. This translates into CASSLGGLAGFQETQYF.

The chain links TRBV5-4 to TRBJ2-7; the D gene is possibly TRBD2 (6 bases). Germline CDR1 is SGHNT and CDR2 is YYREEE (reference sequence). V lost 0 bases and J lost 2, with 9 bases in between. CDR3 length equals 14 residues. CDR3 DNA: TGTGCCAGCAGCTTGGTAGGGACTCCCTACGAGCAGTACTTC. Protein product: CASSLVGTPYEQYF.

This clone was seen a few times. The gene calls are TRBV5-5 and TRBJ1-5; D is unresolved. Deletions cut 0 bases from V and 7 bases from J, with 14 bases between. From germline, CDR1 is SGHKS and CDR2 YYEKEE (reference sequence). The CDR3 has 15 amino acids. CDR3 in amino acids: CASSLAQAGRQPQHF. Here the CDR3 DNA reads TGTGCCAGCAGCTTGGCCCAGGCAGGTAGACAGCCCCAGCATTTT.

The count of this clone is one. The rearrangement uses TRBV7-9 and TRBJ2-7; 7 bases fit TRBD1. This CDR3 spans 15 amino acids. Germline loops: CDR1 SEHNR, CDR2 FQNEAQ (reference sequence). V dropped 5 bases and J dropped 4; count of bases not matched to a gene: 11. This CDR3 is CASSALPGQNYEQYF. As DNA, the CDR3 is TGTGCCAGCAGCGCTCTACCGGGACAGAATTACGAGCAGTACTTC. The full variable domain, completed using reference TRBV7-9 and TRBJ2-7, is DTGVSQNPRHKITKRGQNVTFRCDPISEHNRLYWYRQTLGQGPEFLTYFQNEAQLEKSRLLSDRFSAERPKGSFSTLEIQRTEQGDSAMYLCASSALPGQNYEQYFGPGTRLTVT.

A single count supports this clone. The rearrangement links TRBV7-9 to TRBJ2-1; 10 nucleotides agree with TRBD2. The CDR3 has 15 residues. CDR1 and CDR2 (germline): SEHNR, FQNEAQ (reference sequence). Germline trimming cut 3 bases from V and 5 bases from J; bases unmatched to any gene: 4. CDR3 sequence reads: CASSFEREGNNEQFF. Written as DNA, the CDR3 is TGTGCCAGCAGCTTTGAGCGGGAGGGCAACAATGAGCAGTTCTTC.